This entry describes one TCR beta chain. Antigen: not known. This sample stems from a study of cytomegalovirus exposure and HLA in healthy donors. The PCR was carried out with 60 Vbeta primers and 13 Jbeta primers. TCRdb's copy holds only in-frame clones and misses some; the assay was immunoSEQ multiplex PCR. The sample holds about 69,000 clones, around 76% seen once. Study-level points and caveats: Immune exposure information available was restricted to CMV serostatus. A later analysis reported that several of the most significant clusters appeared to be linked to common viral pathogens, among them Epstein-Barr virus. The Asian-associated ancestry cluster reportedly had fewer N-insertions than the approximately 670-donor mean in a later analysis.

The receptor's source is a young man in good health and CMV-seronegative. The sample consisted of PBMCs.

The CDR3 region has the DNA TGTGCCAGCAGTCCCCGAAAGAGCCAGGGAACAGATACGCAGTATTTT. Its protein is CASSPRKSQGTDTQYF. This chain links TRBV4-2 with TRBJ2-3, with D maybe TRBD1 (5 bases). Germline V CDR1 and CDR2: LGHNA, YNFKEQ. The V end was cut by 6 bases, the J end by 3 bases, with 19 bases between. The CDR3 has 16 amino acids.